This T cell receptor beta chain comes out of a study of T cell repertoires in cytomegalovirus infection. On the study more broadly: HLA-B-restricted CMV epitopes that are well studied were used alongside recently identified HLA-C-restricted ones. Both CMV infection and a matching HLA type were indicated by public TCR beta signatures. Findings of the study overall: Ex vivo responses were dominated by HLA-C-restricted CMV-specific TCR beta clonotypes. Adding up the frequency of public TCR beta families identified people who carried CMV plus the relevant HLA.

Per germline, CDR1 SGHNT and CDR2 YENEEA. This CDR3 contains 17 residues. With 2 bases clipped from V and 1 base from J, the junction kept 6 bases outside the gene matches. To note about this clonotype: Its antigen is not known.

Each CDR3 protein is one row after TCRdb ran MiXCR on the reads. This table holds about 110,000 distinct CDR3 sequences, around 29% found once. The chain recombines TRBV11-3 with TRBJ2-3; 10 bases align to TRBD2. Source: CD8+ T cells from cultured PBMCs, taken from culture after CMV antigen stimulation. The TCR sequence derives from a human donor in good health (CMV status not recorded). Some clones in this sample may be carry-over from other donors' samples. This chain's CDR3 is CASSLTAGGIGTDTQYF. CDR3 bases: TGTGCCAGCAGCTTAACAGCGGGGGGGATCGGCACAGATACGCAGTATTTT.